This T cell receptor (beta chain) was captured in a study of Ad26.COV2.S vaccination and SARS-CoV-2 variants. The CDR3 is 11 amino acids. Germline V gene sequence: CDR1 SEHNR, CDR2 FQNEAQ (reference sequence). The V gene end was trimmed by 8 bases and the J gene end by 6 bases; junction bases not matched to a gene: 2. Profiling relied on immunoSEQ multiplex PCR, and the TCRdb table lists in-frame clones only, not all of them. The sample has around 400,000 clones; roughly 90% are singletons. Described treatment: 15 to 20 received Ad26.COV2.S at low or high dose, single or two shots; about 5 received placebo; per-sample allocation not given. Sampling happened 63 days after the first vaccine or placebo injection.

The source material was peripheral blood, sampled in a trial of Ad26.COV2.S vaccine versus placebo. The clonotype was recovered from a person between 18 and 60 years old who received the Ad26.COV2.S COVID-19 vaccine or a placebo. The J gene is TRBJ1-1, the V gene TRBV7-9; TRBD1 agrees at 8 bases. As DNA, the CDR3 is TGTGCCAGCGGACAGGGCCCTGAAGCTTTCTTT. Translating gives CASGQGPEAFF.